Listed below are T cell receptor beta chains from one sample, sequenced in a study of preoperative IRX-2 immunotherapy in early breast cancer. Method: immunoSEQ multiplex PCR; TCRdb's copy keeps in-frame clones and lacks some. The data contain several hundred clones, more than 60% of them singletons. Specimen: tumor tissue, collected after IRX-2 immunotherapy. The receptors come from a human donor with breast cancer. The CDR3 runs from the conserved cysteine through the conserved F or W. The D gene is left open where the match is weak. Only part of the rows carry a size: once, few, many, or a class if the clone is expanded.

clone_size	d_call	j_call	v_call	cdr3_nt	cdr3_aa
few	TRBD1	TRBJ2-1	TRBV11-3	TGTGCCAGCAGCTACTCCGGGACAGGCGGATATGAGCAGTTCTTC	CASSYSGTGGYEQFF
.	TRBD1	TRBJ2-2	TRBV11-3	TGTGCCAGCAGCTTGGTAGGGACAGCGAACACCGGGGAGCTGTTTTTT	CASSLVGTANTGELFF
.	.	TRBJ1-1	TRBV6-8	TGTGCCATCAGTGACTCCGGGACGGAGAACACTGAAGCTTTCTTT	CAISDSGTENTEAFF
.	TRBD1	TRBJ1-4	TRBV11-3	TGTGCCAGCAAGCAGGGACAGGGGAGGGAAAAACTGTTTTTT	CASKQGQGREKLFF
.	.	TRBJ2-3	TRBV11-3	TGTGCCAGCATATTAGAAGGAGGGACAGATACGCAGTATTTT	CASILEGGTDTQYF
once	TRBD1	TRBJ2-1	TRBV6-8	TGTGCCAGCAAACAGGGGTACAATGAGCAGTTCTTC	CASKQGYNEQFF
.	.	TRBJ2-6	TRBV28	TGTGCCAGCACCCTTAAGCAACCGAGACAGCCCGGGGTTGGGGCCAACGTCCTGACTTTC	CASTLKQPRQPGVGANVLTF
.	.	TRBJ1-5	TRBV11-3	TGTGCCAGCAGCCCCACAGGCAAGAATCAGCCCCAGCATTTT	CASSPTGKNQPQHF
large	TRBD1	TRBJ1-5	TRBV11-3	TGTGCCAGCAGCCAAAAACCCGGGACAGGGGGTATTCAGCCCCAGCATTTT	CASSQKPGTGGIQPQHF
.	TRBD2	TRBJ2-5	TRBV5-1	TGCGCCAGCAGCGAAAGACCAGTCAGCGGGGGCACGGGGACCCAGTACTTC	CASSERPVSGGTGTQYF
.	TRBD2	TRBJ2-1	TRBV7-6	TGTGCCAGCAGCTTAAGAAGCGGGCTAGCGGGCAATAATGAGCAGTTCTTC	CASSLRSGLAGNNEQFF
.	.	TRBJ2-3	TRBV19	TGTGCCAGTAGTATTGGCACAGATACGCAGTATTTT	CASSIGTDTQYF
.	.	TRBJ1-2	TRBV7-1	TGTGCCAGCAGCCAGAAACGCAACTATGGCTACACCTTC	CASSQKRNYGYTF
.	.	TRBJ1-5	TRBV6-8	TGTGCCAGCAGTGACTCTCGGGACTCCAATTTTGGTCAGCCCCAGCATTTT	CASSDSRDSNFGQPQHF
.	TRBD1	TRBJ1-2	TRBV18	TGTGCCAGCTCAAGCACACAGGGGAACGATGGCTACACCTTC	CASSSTQGNDGYTF
once	.	TRBJ2-1	TRBV28	TGTGCCAGCAGGAGGGGGAGGGACTATTCGGCACCCTCCACCCCCTACAATGAGCAGTTCTTC	CASRRGRDYSAPSTPYNEQFF
.	.	TRBJ2-7	TRBV19	TGTGCCAGTAGTCCCCACGACATCGCCTACGAGCAGTACTTC	CASSPHDIAYEQYF
.	.	TRBJ1-1	TRBV6-8	TGTGCCAGCAGGACCGGCCAGTGGGGAACTGAAGCTTTCTTT	CASRTGQWGTEAFF
.	TRBD1	TRBJ1-4	TRBV11-3	TGTGCCAGCAGCCGGACAGGGGGCTTTGGAGAAAAACTGTTTTTT	CASSRTGGFGEKLFF
.	.	TRBJ2-4	TRBV6-8	TGTGCCAGCAGTGGAGCAGTAGCCAAAAACATTCAGTACTTC	CASSGAVAKNIQYF
.	.	TRBJ2-1	TRBV15	TGTGCCACCAGCAGGAGACCAAGGGGAATCTCCGTTGATGAGCAGTTCTTC	CATSRRPRGISVDEQFF
.	.	TRBJ2-5	TRBV6-8	TGTGCCATCAGAGAGACTGTGAAAGAGACCCAGTACTTC	CAIRETVKETQYF
.	TRBD2	TRBJ2-2	TRBV11-3	TGTGCCAGCAGCTCTAGCGGGAGCAACACCGGGGAGCTGTTTTTT	CASSSSGSNTGELFF
.	.	TRBJ1-1	TRBV6-8	TGTGCCAGCAGTTACTCGTTGGGGCAGACGAACACTGAAGCTTTCTTT	CASSYSLGQTNTEAFF
.	.	TRBJ1-1	TRBV19	TGTGCCAGTAGTATCGGGCAGGGAGTAGCTGAAGCTTTCTTT	CASSIGQGVAEAFF
.	.	TRBJ1-2	TRBV14	TGTGCCAGCAGCCAAGGTTTCAGCTATGGCTACACCTTC	CASSQGFSYGYTF
.	TRBD1	TRBJ1-4	TRBV10-3	TGTGCCATCAGTGAGACGGGGGGACAGCCTAATGAAAAACTGTTTTTT	CAISETGGQPNEKLFF
.	.	TRBJ1-2	TRBV19	TGTGCCAGTAGTATTCAGGGTGACTATGGCTACACCTTC	CASSIQGDYGYTF
.	.	TRBJ2-3	TRBV6-8	TGTGCCAGCAGTTACTTGGCAGGGAAAGATTTGTCGATCACAGATACGCAGTATTTT	CASSYLAGKDLSITDTQYF
.	.	TRBJ1-2	TRBV14	TGTGCCAGCAGCCTCGACGTGGGTTATGGCTACACCTTC	CASSLDVGYGYTF
once	TRBD1	TRBJ1-2	TRBV18	TGTGCCAGCTCTGCCGGGACAGGCGGGGGCTACACCTTC	CASSAGTGGGYTF
.	TRBD1	TRBJ1-1	TRBV29-1	TGCAGCACATCCACCAGGGGGACTGAAGCTTTCTTT	CSTSTRGTEAFF
.	.	TRBJ2-5	TRBV29-1	TGCAGCGTTGAAATCAGCACGGGAGAGACCCAGTACTTC	CSVEISTGETQYF
once	.	TRBJ1-1	TRBV28	TGTGCCAGCAGCTCCAGCTGGGGGGGAACTGAAGCTTTCTTT	CASSSSWGGTEAFF
.	.	TRBJ2-1	TRBV18	TGTGCCAGCTCAACGGATTTTAGCAATGAGCAGTTCTTC	CASSTDFSNEQFF
.	TRBD1	TRBJ1-3	TRBV29-1	TGCAGCGCCTCCCCTGGGCAGGGGGCCCCTGGAAACACCATATATTTT	CSASPGQGAPGNTIYF
.	TRBD1	TRBJ2-5	TRBV11-3	TGTGCCAGCAGCCACGGGACAGGGTTCTTCCAAGAGACCCAGTACTTC	CASSHGTGFFQETQYF